The present TCR beta chain was sequenced within a study of OX40 agonist ivuxolimab in advanced cancers. Profiling relied on immunoSEQ multiplex PCR, and the TCRdb table lists in-frame clones only, not all of them. The repertoire holds about 58,000 clones, with around 90% as singletons. Notes on the study in general: Low normalized T-cell clonal expansion was also seen in some nonresponders.

At baseline, cycle 4 day 1, and cycle 7 day 1, blood was sampled. Worth noting for this clone: The antigen is unknown.

This TCR was sampled from an adult with an advanced solid tumor such as melanoma, head and neck, liver or kidney cancer. Material: CD4+ or CD8+ T cells sorted from blood, obtained in a trial of the OX40 agonist ivuxolimab.

The DNA of the CDR3 is TGTGCCAGCAGTAGGGCGGCAGGGGTCGACGAGCAGTACTTC. It yields the protein CASSRAAGVDEQYF. The gene calls are TRBV6-6 and TRBJ2-7, with TRBD1 as a possible D gene (6 bases). Looked up from germline, CDR1 is MNHNY and CDR2 is SVGAGI (reference sequence). The length of the CDR3 is 14 residues. V was trimmed by 5 bases and J by 5 bases, leaving 16 bases between them.